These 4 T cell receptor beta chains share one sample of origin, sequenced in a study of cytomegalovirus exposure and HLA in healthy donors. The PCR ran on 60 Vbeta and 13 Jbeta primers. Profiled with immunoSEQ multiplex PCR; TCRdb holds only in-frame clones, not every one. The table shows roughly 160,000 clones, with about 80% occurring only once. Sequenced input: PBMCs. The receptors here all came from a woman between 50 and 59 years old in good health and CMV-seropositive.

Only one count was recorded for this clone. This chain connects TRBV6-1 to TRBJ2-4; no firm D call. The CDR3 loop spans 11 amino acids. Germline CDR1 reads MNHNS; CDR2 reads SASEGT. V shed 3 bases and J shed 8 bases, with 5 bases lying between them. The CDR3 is CASSEQDIQYF. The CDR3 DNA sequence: TGTGCCAGCAGTGAGCAGGACATTCAGTACTTC.

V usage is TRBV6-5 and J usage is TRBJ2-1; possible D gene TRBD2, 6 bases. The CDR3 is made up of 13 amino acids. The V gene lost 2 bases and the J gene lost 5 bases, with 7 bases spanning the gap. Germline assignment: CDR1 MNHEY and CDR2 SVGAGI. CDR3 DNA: TGTGCCAGCAGTTACCGGGAGAACAATGAGCAGTTCTTC. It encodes CASSYRENNEQFF.

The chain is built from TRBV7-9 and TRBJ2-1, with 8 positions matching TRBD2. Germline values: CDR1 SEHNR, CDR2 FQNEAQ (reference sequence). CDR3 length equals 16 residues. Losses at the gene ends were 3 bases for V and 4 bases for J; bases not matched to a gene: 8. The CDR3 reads CASSFVGGAQYNEQFF. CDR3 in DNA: TGTGCCAGCAGCTTCGTCGGGGGGGCTCAGTACAATGAGCAGTTCTTC.

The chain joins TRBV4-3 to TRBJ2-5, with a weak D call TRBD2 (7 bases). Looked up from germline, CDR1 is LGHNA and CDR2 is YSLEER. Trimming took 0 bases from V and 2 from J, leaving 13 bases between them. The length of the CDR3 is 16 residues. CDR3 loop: CASSQDPGGLQETQYF. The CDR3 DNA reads TGCGCCAGCAGCCAAGACCCGGGGGGCCTACAAGAGACCCAGTACTTC.